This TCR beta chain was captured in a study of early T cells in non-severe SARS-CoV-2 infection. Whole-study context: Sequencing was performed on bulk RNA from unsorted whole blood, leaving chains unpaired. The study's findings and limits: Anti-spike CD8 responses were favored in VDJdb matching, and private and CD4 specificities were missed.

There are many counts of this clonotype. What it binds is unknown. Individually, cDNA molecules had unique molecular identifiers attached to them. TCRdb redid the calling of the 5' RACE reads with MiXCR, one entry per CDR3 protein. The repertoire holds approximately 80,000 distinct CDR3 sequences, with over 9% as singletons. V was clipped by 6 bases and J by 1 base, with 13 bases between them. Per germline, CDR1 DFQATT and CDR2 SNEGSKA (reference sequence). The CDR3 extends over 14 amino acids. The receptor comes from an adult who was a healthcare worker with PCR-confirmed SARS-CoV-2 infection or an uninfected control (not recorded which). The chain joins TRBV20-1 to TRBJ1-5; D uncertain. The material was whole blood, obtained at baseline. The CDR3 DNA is TGCAGTGCGGAACGCCTTCTGAGCAATCAGCCCCAGCATTTT. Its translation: CSAERLLSNQPQHF.